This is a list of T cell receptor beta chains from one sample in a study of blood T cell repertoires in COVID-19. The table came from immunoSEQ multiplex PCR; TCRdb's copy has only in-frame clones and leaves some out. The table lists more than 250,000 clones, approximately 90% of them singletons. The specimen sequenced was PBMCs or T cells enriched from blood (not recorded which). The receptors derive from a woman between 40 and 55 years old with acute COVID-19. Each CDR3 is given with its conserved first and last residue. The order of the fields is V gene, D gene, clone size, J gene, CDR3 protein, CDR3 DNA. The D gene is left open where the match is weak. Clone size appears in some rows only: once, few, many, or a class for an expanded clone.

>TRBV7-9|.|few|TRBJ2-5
CASSPRTGYGSQYF
TGTGCCAGCAGCCCGCGGACGGGATATGGGTCCCAGTACTTC
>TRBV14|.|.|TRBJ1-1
CASSQDRANTEAFF
TGTGCCAGCAGCCAAGACAGGGCGAACACTGAAGCTTTCTTT
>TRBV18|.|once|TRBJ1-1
CASSPPGGADTEAFF
TGTGCCAGCTCACCACCGGGCGGGGCAGACACTGAAGCTTTCTTT
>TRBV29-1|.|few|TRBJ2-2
CSVGATGSNTGELFF
TGCAGCGTTGGAGCCACAGGGTCGAACACCGGGGAGCTGTTTTTT
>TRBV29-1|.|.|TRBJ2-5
CSVEETGQQETQYF
TGCAGCGTTGAAGAGACGGGTCAACAAGAGACCCAGTACTTC
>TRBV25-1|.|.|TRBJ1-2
CASSGTGFYGYTF
TGTGCCAGCAGTGGAACAGGGTTCTATGGCTACACCTTC
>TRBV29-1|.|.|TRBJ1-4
CSVEEGATNEKLFF
TGCAGCGTTGAAGAAGGGGCGACTAATGAAAAACTGTTTTTT
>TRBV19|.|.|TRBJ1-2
CASSIDRTVPRGYTF
TGTGCCAGTAGTATAGATCGGACAGTCCCTAGGGGCTACACCTTC
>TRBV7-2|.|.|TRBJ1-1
CASSFSWELLSEAFF
TGTGCCAGCAGCTTCTCATGGGAGCTCCTTTCTGAAGCTTTCTTT
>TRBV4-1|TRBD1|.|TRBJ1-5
CASSQETGGQPQHF
TGCGCCAGCAGCCAAGAGACAGGGGGACAGCCCCAGCATTTT
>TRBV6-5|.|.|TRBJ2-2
CASSYSVPVATGELFF
TGTGCCAGCAGTTACTCTGTCCCAGTGGCTACCGGGGAGCTGTTTTTT
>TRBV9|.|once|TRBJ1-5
CASSVSGSGNQPQHF
TGTGCCAGCAGCGTAAGTGGTTCGGGCAATCAGCCCCAGCATTTT
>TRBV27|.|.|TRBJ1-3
CASSSGDSRFSGNTIYF
TGTGCCAGCAGTTCCGGGGACTCCCGCTTCTCTGGAAACACCATATATTTT
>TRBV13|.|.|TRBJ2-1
CASSLGRRRYNEQFF
TGTGCCAGCAGCTTAGGCCGGAGGAGGTACAATGAGCAGTTCTTC
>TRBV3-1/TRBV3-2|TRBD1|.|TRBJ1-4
CASSQRGQGNEKLFF
TGTGCCAGCAGCCAAAGGGGACAGGGGAATGAAAAACTGTTTTTT
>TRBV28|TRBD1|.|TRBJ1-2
CASSSPDRGGYTF
TGTGCCAGCAGTTCTCCCGACAGGGGAGGCTACACCTTC